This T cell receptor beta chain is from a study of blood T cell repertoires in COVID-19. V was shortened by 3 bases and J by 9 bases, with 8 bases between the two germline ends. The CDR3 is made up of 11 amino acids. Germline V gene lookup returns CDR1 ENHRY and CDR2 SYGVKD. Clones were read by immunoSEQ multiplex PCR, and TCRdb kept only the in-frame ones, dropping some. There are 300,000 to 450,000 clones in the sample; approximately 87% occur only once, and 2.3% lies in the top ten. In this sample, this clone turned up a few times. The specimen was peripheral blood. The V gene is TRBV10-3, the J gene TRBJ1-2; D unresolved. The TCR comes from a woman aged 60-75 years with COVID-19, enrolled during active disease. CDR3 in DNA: TGTGCCATCAGTGATGGAGTCCGCTACACCTTC. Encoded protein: CAISDGVRYTF.